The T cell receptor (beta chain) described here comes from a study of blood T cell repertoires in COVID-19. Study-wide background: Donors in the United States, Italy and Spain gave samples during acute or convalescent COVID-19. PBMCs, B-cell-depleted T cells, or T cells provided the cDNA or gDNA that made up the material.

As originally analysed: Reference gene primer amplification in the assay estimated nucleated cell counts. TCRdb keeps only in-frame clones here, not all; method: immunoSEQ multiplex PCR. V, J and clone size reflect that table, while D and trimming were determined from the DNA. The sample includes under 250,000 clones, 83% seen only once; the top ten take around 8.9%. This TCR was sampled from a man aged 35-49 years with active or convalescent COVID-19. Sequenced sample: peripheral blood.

The CDR3 DNA sequence: TGTGCCTGGAGTTGGTCAGGGAGGACTAATGAAAAACTGTTTTTT. Translating gives CAWSWSGRTNEKLFF. The rearrangement joins TRBV30 to TRBJ1-4; tentatively, D is TRBD1 (5 bases). Germline V gene lookup returns CDR1 GTSNPN and CDR2 SVGIG (reference sequence). The V and J ends lost 2 bases and 2 bases respectively, with 12 bases between them. The CDR3 consists of 15 residues.